This passage covers 14 T cell receptor beta chains from one sample sequenced in a study of cytomegalovirus exposure and HLA in healthy donors. Primers included in the PCR were 60 Vbeta and 13 Jbeta primers. This table comes from immunoSEQ multiplex PCR, and its TCRdb copy is limited to in-frame clones, with some not included. The table lists roughly 100,000 clones, 60% to 85% of them singletons. The source material was PBMCs. The receptors shown here come from a male donor in good health and CMV-seronegative.

The chain recombines TRBV19 with TRBJ2-7; 7 bases map to TRBD1. Germline trimming cut 8 bases from V and 3 bases from J; bases unmatched to any gene: 16. CDR1 LNHDA and CDR2 SQIVND come from the germline V gene (reference sequence). The CDR3 totals 16 residues. For the CDR3, the DNA is TGTGCCAGTGATTACACCCGACCGACAGGGAGCTACGAGCAGTACTTC. Protein product: CASDYTRPTGSYEQYF.

Concerning this clone itself: One end of the junction does not line up with germline, which may come from a read error. The J gene is TRBJ2-1, the V gene TRBV7-9; no clear D gene. The V gene's germline CDR1 is SEHNR and CDR2 FQNEAQ (reference sequence). This CDR3 is built from 12 residues. The CDR3 sequence: CSSSLSGGEQFF. CDR3 bases: TGTTCCAGCAGCTTATCGGGTGGCGAGCAGTTCTTC. Looking up the rest from reference TRBV7-9 and TRBJ2-1 gives the full variable domain: DTGVSQNPRHKITKRGQNVTFRCDPISEHNRLYWYRQTLGQGPEFLTYFQNEAQLEKSRLLSDRFSAERPKGSFSTLEIQRTEQGDSAMYLCSSSLSGGEQFFGPGTRLTVL.

The CDR3 nucleotides are TGTGCCAGTAGTATGAGGCTAGCGGGAGGTAGCTCCTACAATGAGCAGTTCTTC. This gives the protein CASSMRLAGGSSYNEQFF. The gene calls are TRBV19 and TRBJ2-1, with TRBD2 identical over 11 bases. V trimming: 3 bases; J trimming: 0 bases; junction bases outside the gene matches: 7. CDR3 length: 18 residues. Looked up from germline, CDR1 is LNHDA and CDR2 is SQIVND (reference sequence).

The rearrangement uses TRBV5-4 and TRBJ2-1; TRBD2 is a possible D gene (5 bases). Trimming took 2 bases from V and 7 from J, leaving 7 bases between them. The CDR3 totals 12 residues. Germline CDR1 and CDR2: SGHNT and YYREEE (reference sequence). The CDR3 sequence is CASSFGENEQFF. CDR3 in DNA: TGTGCCAGCAGCTTCGGGGAAAATGAGCAGTTCTTC.

The chain recombines TRBV12-5 with TRBJ1-6, with a tentative D call TRBD1 (6 bases). The CDR3 loop spans 17 amino acids. Trimming shortened V by 2 bases and J by 11 bases, and 22 bases separated the two germline ends. Germline assignment: CDR1 LGHNT and CDR2 FRNRAP. The CDR3 sequence is CASGLLPTPDRETPLHF. In nucleotides, the CDR3 is TGTGCTAGTGGTTTGCTGCCTACCCCGGACAGAGAGACACCCCTCCACTTT. The whole variable domain, filled in from reference TRBV12-5 and TRBJ1-6, reads DARVTQTPRHKVTEMGQEVTMRCQPILGHNTVFWYRQTMMQGLELLAYFRNRAPLDDSGMPKDRFSAEMPDATLATLKIQPSEPRDSAVYFCASGLLPTPDRETPLHFGNGTRLTVT.

The gene calls are TRBV30 and TRBJ1-1, with D perhaps matching TRBD1 (6 bases). Germline-derived CDR1 and CDR2 are GTSNPN and SVGIG (reference sequence). The CDR3 is 12 amino acids. The V and J ends lost 3 bases and 4 bases respectively, with 9 bases between them. The CDR3 nucleotides read TGTGCCTGGAGACAGGGCCGCACTGAAGCTTTCTTT. Amino acid sequence: CAWRQGRTEAFF. Drawing the rest from reference TRBV30 and TRBJ1-1, the complete variable domain is SQTIHQWPATLVQPVGSPLSLECTVEGTSNPNLYWYRQAAGRGLQLLFYSVGIGQISSEVPQNLSASRPQDRQFILSSKKLLLSDSGFYLCAWRQGRTEAFFGQGTRLTVV.

The V and J genes are TRBV14 and TRBJ2-3; 10 bases line up with TRBD2. The CDR3 covers 17 residues. The germline gives CDR1 SGHDN, CDR2 FVKESK. V was pared by 0 bases and J by 4 bases, with 7 bases of the junction left unmatched. The CDR3 sequence: CASSQDPSGRAADTQYF. The CDR3 DNA is TGTGCCAGCAGCCAAGATCCGAGCGGGAGGGCCGCAGATACGCAGTATTTT.

The chain recombines TRBV9 with TRBJ2-7, with no clear D. Trimming removed 0 bases at V and 3 bases at J, with 10 bases between. CDR3 length: 14 residues. Germline V lookup: CDR1 SGDLS, CDR2 YYNGEE. The CDR3 protein is CASSVADTSYEQYF. The CDR3 DNA reads as TGTGCCAGCAGCGTAGCCGACACCAGCTACGAGCAGTACTTC. The full variable domain, its missing parts supplied by reference TRBV9 and TRBJ2-7, is DSGVTQTPKHLITATGQRVTLRCSPRSGDLSVYWYQQSLDQGLQFLIQYYNGEERAKGNILERFSAQQFPDLHSELNLSSLELGDSALYFCASSVADTSYEQYFGPGTRLTVT.

V is TRBV10-2 and J is TRBJ2-7; 10 bases map to TRBD2. V shed 3 bases, J shed 4 bases, and the junction held 3 bases outside the gene matches. CDR1 and CDR2 from the germline V gene are WSHSY and SAAADI. The length of the CDR3 is 14 residues. CDR3: CASSERTSGYEQYF. CDR3 in DNA: TGCGCCAGCAGTGAAAGGACTAGCGGATACGAGCAGTACTTC.

The chain is built from TRBV19 and TRBJ2-7; 11 bases fit TRBD2. The junction had 8 bases not matched to a gene; V was cut back by 6 bases and J by 7 bases. Per germline, CDR1 LNHDA and CDR2 SQIVND (reference sequence). The CDR3 loop spans 14 amino acids. The CDR3 region is CASRNLAGGGEQYF. For the CDR3, the DNA is TGTGCCAGTAGGAATCTAGCGGGAGGAGGAGAGCAGTACTTC.

The rearrangement links TRBV6-5 to TRBJ2-5, with TRBD2 as a possible D gene (5 bases). Germline CDR1 reads MNHEY; CDR2 reads SVGAGI. The CDR3 is 14 residues long. The V end was cut by 2 bases, the J end by 4 bases, with 11 bases between. Written as DNA, the CDR3 is TGTGCCAGCAGTTACGTCGGGGAACTAGAGACCCAGTACTTC. It yields the protein CASSYVGELETQYF.

The rearrangement links TRBV4-2 to TRBJ2-1; D gene ambiguous. V was pared by 0 bases and J by 0 bases, with 9 bases between. The CDR3 runs 16 residues. CDR1 is LGHNA and CDR2 is YNFKEQ in the germline V gene. In DNA form, the CDR3 reads TGTGCCAGCAGCCAAGACCAGCGAACCTCCTACAATGAGCAGTTCTTC. It translates to CASSQDQRTSYNEQFF.

The CDR3 DNA reads TGTGCCAGCAGCTTAGGAACTGGCGGGCGCTTCACCGGGGAGCTGTTTTTT. Its translation: CASSLGTGGRFTGELFF. This chain connects TRBV7-9 to TRBJ2-2; TRBD2 might be the D (5 bases). The CDR3 consists of 17 residues. Trimming left V 1 base short and J 4 bases short, with 16 bases between. Germline V gene data show CDR1 as SEHNR and CDR2 as FQNEAQ (reference sequence).

The V and J genes are TRBV6-4 and TRBJ2-3, with TRBD2 identical over 8 bases. The CDR3 has 17 residues. The germline CDR1 and CDR2 sequences are MRHNA and SNTAGT. Trimming removed 0 bases from V and 10 bases from J; junction bases left unmatched: 15. CDR3 coding DNA: TGTGCCAGCAGTGACTCCGGGAGGGGTAGAGCAAAGTACGCGCAGTATTTT. Translating gives CASSDSGRGRAKYAQYF.